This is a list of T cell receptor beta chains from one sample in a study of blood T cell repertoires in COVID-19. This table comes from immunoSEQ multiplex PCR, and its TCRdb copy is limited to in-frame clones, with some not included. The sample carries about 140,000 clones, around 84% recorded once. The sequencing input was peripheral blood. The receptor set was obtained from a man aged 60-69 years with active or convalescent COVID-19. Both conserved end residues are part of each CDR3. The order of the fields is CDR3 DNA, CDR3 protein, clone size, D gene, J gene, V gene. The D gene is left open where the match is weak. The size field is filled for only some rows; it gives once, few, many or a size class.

CDR3 DNA: TGTGCCAGCAGCTTAGTTTTGGGACAGGGTTTTGAAAAACTGTTTTTT; CDR3 protein: CASSLVLGQGFEKLFF; clone size: -; D gene: TRBD1; J gene: TRBJ1-4; V gene: TRBV11-2
CDR3 DNA: TGTGCCAGTAGTATAGATAAACGGACAGGGAGTCTCAATGAGCAGTTCTTC; CDR3 protein: CASSIDKRTGSLNEQFF; clone size: once; D gene: TRBD1; J gene: TRBJ2-1; V gene: TRBV19
CDR3 DNA: TGTGCCAGCTCACCACTAAGGGAGGGGACTGAAGCTTTCTTT; CDR3 protein: CASSPLREGTEAFF; clone size: -; D gene: -; J gene: TRBJ1-1; V gene: TRBV18
CDR3 DNA: TGTGCCAGCAGCGGCGGACTAGCGGGGAATGAGCAGTTCTTC; CDR3 protein: CASSGGLAGNEQFF; clone size: few; D gene: TRBD2; J gene: TRBJ2-1; V gene: TRBV2
CDR3 DNA: TGTGCCAGCAGCCACCACCCCGGGCGGGGGAGCACAGATACGCAGTATTTT; CDR3 protein: CASSHHPGRGSTDTQYF; clone size: -; D gene: TRBD2; J gene: TRBJ2-3; V gene: TRBV9
CDR3 DNA: TGCGCCAGCAGCGCAGAATACCAAGAGACCCAGTACTTC; CDR3 protein: CASSAEYQETQYF; clone size: few; D gene: -; J gene: TRBJ2-5; V gene: TRBV10-1
CDR3 DNA: TGCGCCAGCAGCCAAGATCGCGCAGGGATGGACGGGGAGCTGTTTTTT; CDR3 protein: CASSQDRAGMDGELFF; clone size: -; D gene: -; J gene: TRBJ2-2; V gene: TRBV4-3
CDR3 DNA: TGTGCCAGCCAATCGGACAGGAGAACTGAAGCTTTCTTT; CDR3 protein: CASQSDRRTEAFF; clone size: many; D gene: TRBD1; J gene: TRBJ1-1; V gene: TRBV6-5
CDR3 DNA: TGCGCCAGCAGCCCGGGGACTAGCGGGGGGGATACGGATACGCAGTATTTT; CDR3 protein: CASSPGTSGGDTDTQYF; clone size: -; D gene: TRBD2; J gene: TRBJ2-3; V gene: TRBV5-1
CDR3 DNA: TGTGCCAGCACCGAGCAAGAGACCCAGTACTTC; CDR3 protein: CASTEQETQYF; clone size: -; D gene: -; J gene: TRBJ2-5; V gene: TRBV28
CDR3 DNA: TGTGCCAGCAGCGTAGCAGGGGAAAATGGCTACACCTTC; CDR3 protein: CASSVAGENGYTF; clone size: -; D gene: -; J gene: TRBJ1-2; V gene: TRBV9
CDR3 DNA: TGTGCCAGCAGCTTCGGGGGGGCAACTAATGAAAAACTGTTTTTT; CDR3 protein: CASSFGGATNEKLFF; clone size: once; D gene: -; J gene: TRBJ1-4; V gene: TRBV7-8
CDR3 DNA: TGTGCCAGCAGTGAAAGGCCGTTATTAGCCGAGCAGTACTTC; CDR3 protein: CASSERPLLAEQYF; clone size: -; D gene: -; J gene: TRBJ2-7; V gene: TRBV2
CDR3 DNA: TGTGCCAGCAGCCGAACGGGGAACGGGGAGCTGTTTTTT; CDR3 protein: CASSRTGNGELFF; clone size: -; D gene: -; J gene: TRBJ2-2; V gene: TRBV3-1/TRBV3-2
CDR3 DNA: TGTGCCAGCAGCTCCCCCGGGGGGTGGAAGACCCAGTACTTC; CDR3 protein: CASSSPGGWKTQYF; clone size: -; D gene: TRBD2; J gene: TRBJ2-5; V gene: TRBV7-2
CDR3 DNA: TGTGCCAGCACGAAACAGGCCAGTGTCACTGAAGCTTTCTTT; CDR3 protein: CASTKQASVTEAFF; clone size: few; D gene: -; J gene: TRBJ1-1; V gene: TRBV6-5
CDR3 DNA: TGTGCCAGCAGTATCGCGGGACTAGCCCTTGTCACCGGGGAGCTGTTTTTT; CDR3 protein: CASSIAGLALVTGELFF; clone size: -; D gene: TRBD2; J gene: TRBJ2-2; V gene: TRBV7-2
CDR3 DNA: TGTGCCAGCAGTTTTACAGGGGATTCACCCCTCCACTTT; CDR3 protein: CASSFTGDSPLHF; clone size: few; D gene: TRBD1; J gene: TRBJ1-6; V gene: TRBV12-3/TRBV12-4
CDR3 DNA: TGTGCCAGCAGTTTCCCGGGGACAGATACGCAGTATTTT; CDR3 protein: CASSFPGTDTQYF; clone size: -; D gene: -; J gene: TRBJ2-3; V gene: TRBV12-3/TRBV12-4
CDR3 DNA: TGTGCCAGTAGTATGGGGGGTATGACACAAGGGACTGAAGCTTTCTTT; CDR3 protein: CASSMGGMTQGTEAFF; clone size: -; D gene: -; J gene: TRBJ1-1; V gene: TRBV19
CDR3 DNA: TGTGCCAGCAGTTCGGGCAGGGGGCGCGTTCAGCCCCAGCATTTT; CDR3 protein: CASSSGRGRVQPQHF; clone size: -; D gene: TRBD1; J gene: TRBJ1-5; V gene: TRBV2
CDR3 DNA: TGTGCCAGCAGCTTAGGTGGGACACCGAACACTGAAGCTTTCTTT; CDR3 protein: CASSLGGTPNTEAFF; clone size: -; D gene: -; J gene: TRBJ1-1; V gene: TRBV7-2
CDR3 DNA: TGTGCCAGCAGTTATCGGGGTATGGGTGGCTACACCTTC; CDR3 protein: CASSYRGMGGYTF; clone size: -; D gene: -; J gene: TRBJ1-2; V gene: TRBV27